The entry below gives a single T cell receptor beta chain sequence along with its context. This sample was taken from a study of shared clonotypes between healthy human individuals. The naive CD8 subset, CD45RO-negative cells positively selected for CCR7, excluded terminally differentiated effector memory CD45RA+ cells. The V end was cut by 2 bases, the J end by 3 bases, with 9 bases between. The CDR3 is made up of 14 amino acids. The germline gives CDR1 SGDLS, CDR2 YYNGEE. Genomic DNA belonging to each subset was distributed in equal measure over several immunoSEQ plates. Produced via immunoSEQ multiplex PCR; TCRdb's table is partial and in-frame only. Of about 820,000 clones detected, about 91% appear once; the ten largest clones hold around 24%.

The source of this sequence is a young man in good health. This chain links TRBV9 with TRBJ2-1; D possibly matches TRBD1 or TRBD2 (5 bases each). The sequenced material came from naive CD8+ T cells sorted from blood. The CDR3 reads CASSVGRIYNEQFF. The CDR3 DNA reads TGTGCCAGCAGCGTGGGACGGATCTACAATGAGCAGTTCTTC.